This entry is about one TCR beta chain. Its recognized antigen is unknown. The sample holds no much larger clone one base away, and base qualities are not on file. The junction carries 19 bases between V and J, which are trimmed by 2 bases and 3 bases respectively. From the cysteine up to the phenylalanine, the CDR3 has a length of 17 residues. Only the CDR3 DNA stays, 51 bases, in frame from base 1. Via the germline V gene, CDR1 is MNHNS and CDR2 SASEGT. Using the deep immunoSEQ assay, TCR CDR3 regions were amplified from genomic DNA by multiplex PCR. Genomic DNA extracted from each cell subset was distributed evenly over all wells of several immunoSEQ 96-well plates, and each plate served as one replicate. For sorted subsets, each replicate PCR was loaded with about 200 ng genomic DNA, equivalent to about 33,000 T cell genomes. The purified libraries were quantified using a Qubit 3.0 fluorometer, sized with a Bioanalyzer 2100, and then quantified again using the KAPA Library Quantification kit. A separate single-read 150-cycle Illumina NextSeq 550 flow cell was used to sequence each immunoSEQ 96-well plate. On the authors' methods: Because the immunoSEQ output included only junctional sequences and no quality scores, the filtering could not be the same as the filtering used for full-length reads. Sequences were annotated with PyIR, a Python wrapper for IgBLAST v1.9, and V/J genes and CDR3 were assigned using IMGT germline references. Reads with weak V/J assignments (E-value above 1e-6), missing CDR3, stop codons, out-of-frame junctions, or ambiguous translated residues were removed. V3J clonotypes were defined as sequences sharing an identical inferred V gene, J gene, and CDR3 amino acid sequence. To compute the percentage overlap between repertoires, the number of shared unique clonotypes was divided by the size of the smaller repertoire. Three approaches were used to assess repertoire richness: RTK rarefaction, the Chao1 estimator, and Recon v2.1 estimates of unobserved clonotypes. For all TCRbeta clonotypes obtained by the gDNA method from a handful of donors, generation probabilities were computed with OLGA. TCRdb provides this immuneACCESS table in a form limited to in-frame rearrangements. Some clones are lacking; in checked studies, under half of them reflect an unresolved V gene, and why the rest are absent is not known. That table supplies the V and J calls and clone size; D and trimming were determined from the DNA. For this sample there are 2 million or so clones; around 95% appear just once. The biggest ten clones account for 0.13% of the sample.

Healthy HIV-negative adults with no recently reported acute infections or vaccinations were included as donors. Every donor was a Caucasian adult residing in Nashville, Tennessee, USA. CD4+ T cells were enriched by magnetic negative selection, after which naive cells were positively selected on CD45RA and the negative fraction was taken as the memory subset. Blood was collected by leukapheresis, and PBMCs were isolated by Ficoll-Histopaque density gradient centrifugation and then cryopreserved in liquid nitrogen vapor phase. Purity and quantity of every magnetically sorted T cell population were checked by analytical flow cytometry. Genomic DNA was isolated from every sorted fraction and measured by UV absorbance on a Nanodrop 2000c. These data belong to a study of shared clonotypes between healthy human individuals (dated by TCRdb to about 2020). About the full investigation: The cohort included three men and a couple of women between 18 and 49 years of age. For each donor, CD4 naive and CD4 memory were each given three plates, CD8 naive was given two plates, and CD8 memory was given one plate. Leukapheresis yielded between about 0.85 and 9 billion PBMCs per donor. Libraries were prepared and TCR repertoires were sequenced by different laboratories using diverse techniques, in order to increase sequencing depth and limit assay-specific biases. Blood TCR repertoires of about five healthy adults were deeply sequenced to estimate repertoire size and the extent of clonotype sharing between individuals. What the research found in general, with its limitations: Higher generation probabilities were observed for clonotypes shared by all four sorted-subset donors than for non-shared clonotypes. Naive subsets generally had larger estimated clonotype richness than memory subsets. Sampling was limited to blood, and TCR repertoires in tissue likely differ from TCR repertoires in blood. Because the study included only a small number of donors, the genetic and exposure-history diversity represented was limited. Pairwise subsampling indicated that sequencing depth was expected to affect the degree of clonotype sharing among donors. When a few donors were compared, the shared fraction of clonotypes was roughly 4.8% for naive CD4, 3.5% to 4% for naive CD8, 2% to 2.5% for memory CD4, and approximately 0.4% for memory CD8. Even with the large sequencing depth, rarefaction of the sorted-subset datasets indicated that sequencing was incomplete.

The V gene is TRBV6-1 and the J gene is TRBJ2-5, and the D gene may be TRBD1, 6 bases matching. The clonotype was recovered from a young man in good health. The source material was naive CD4+ T cells sorted from blood. The cell subset or site tag for this specimen amounts to: CD45RA+ positively selected. The nucleotide sequence reads as follows: TGTGCCAGCAGTGAATACTTGGCAGGGGCGAAGAAAGAGACCCAGTACTTC. It translates to CASSEYLAGAKKETQYF.